The rows below give T cell receptor beta chains drawn from one sample of a study of cytomegalovirus exposure and HLA in healthy donors. TCRdb keeps only in-frame clones here, not all; method: immunoSEQ multiplex PCR. The sample includes about 160,000 clones, approximately 85% seen only once; the top ten take about 6.7%. Sequencing input: PBMCs. The receptor set was obtained from a man aged 50 to 59 in good health and CMV-seropositive. The CDR3 runs from the conserved cysteine through the conserved F or W. The D gene is left open where the match is weak. Expanded clones are given a class, and other clones once, few, many or no size at all.

abundance	len	d_gene	v_gene	j_gene	CDR3aa	CDR3nt
NA	11	NA	TRBV29-1	TRBJ2-1	CSVASYNEQFF	TGCAGCGTTGCTAGCTACAATGAGCAGTTCTTC
once	18	TRBD2	TRBV5-1	TRBJ2-1	CASRIGTSGRAYFDEQFF	TGCGCCAGCAGAATAGGGACTAGCGGGAGGGCTTATTTCGATGAGCAGTTCTTC
NA	13	NA	TRBV6-1	TRBJ2-7	CASSRLDSYEQYF	TGTGCCAGCAGCCGCCTCGACTCCTACGAGCAGTACTTC
NA	18	TRBD1	TRBV6-4	TRBJ2-3	CASSDAHPGQEPSDTQYF	TGTGCCAGCAGTGACGCACATCCGGGACAGGAACCTTCGGATACGCAGTATTTT
few	14	NA	TRBV5-4	TRBJ1-2	CASSGEYPRGGYTF	TGTGCCAGCAGCGGGGAGTACCCGCGGGGTGGCTACACCTTC
few	14	TRBD2	TRBV28	TRBJ2-7	CASSSRGTSGSSYF	TGTGCCAGCAGCTCCCGAGGGACTAGCGGGAGTAGCTACTTC
few	16	TRBD2	TRBV7-9	TRBJ2-7	CASSLISIGGSYEQYF	TGTGCCAGCAGCTTAATCTCTATCGGGGGGTCCTACGAGCAGTACTTC
NA	14	NA	TRBV5-1	TRBJ2-7	CASSLATGAYEQYF	TGCGCCAGCAGCTTGGCGACGGGGGCCTACGAGCAGTACTTC
NA	15	TRBD1	TRBV5-5	TRBJ2-7	CASSLPTGNIHEQYF	TGTGCCAGCAGCCTCCCGACAGGGAACATACACGAGCAGTACTTC
few	16	TRBD2	TRBV5-4	TRBJ2-1	CASSWRLAGASNEQFF	TGTGCCAGCAGCTGGCGACTAGCGGGAGCATCGAATGAGCAGTTCTTC
NA	14	TRBD1	TRBV28	TRBJ2-7	CASSLGTGSDEQYF	TGTGCCAGCAGTTTGGGGACAGGGAGTGACGAGCAGTACTTC
NA	13	NA	TRBV10-3	TRBJ1-1	CAISGRGDTEAFF	TGTGCCATCAGCGGCAGGGGAGACACTGAAGCTTTCTTT
once	16	NA	TRBV7-9	TRBJ1-1	CASSLKGGAKSTEAFF	TGTGCCAGCAGCTTAAAAGGGGGGGCCAAGAGCACTGAAGCTTTCTTT
NA	14	NA	TRBV28	TRBJ2-5	CASSETGTQETQYF	TGTGCCAGCAGCGAAACCGGGACACAAGAGACCCAGTACTTC
NA	14	TRBD1	TRBV13	TRBJ2-7	CASSLMDRGREQYF	TGTGCCAGCAGCTTAATGGACAGGGGCCGCGAGCAGTACTTC
NA	14	TRBD2	TRBV7-2	TRBJ2-1	CASSSIAGYNEQFF	TGTGCCAGCAGCTCCATAGCGGGATACAATGAGCAGTTCTTC
NA	13	NA	TRBV6-1	TRBJ2-1	CASSEVQVPEQFF	TGTGCCAGCAGTGAAGTACAGGTTCCTGAGCAGTTCTTC
NA	15	TRBD2	TRBV11-2	TRBJ2-1	CASSSGGLAGNEQFF	TGTGCCAGCAGCTCCGGGGGGCTAGCGGGGAATGAGCAGTTCTTC
once	14	TRBD2	TRBV5-1	TRBJ2-7	CASSLGGSSYEQYF	TGCGCCAGCAGCTTGGGCGGGAGCTCCTACGAGCAGTACTTC
NA	15	NA	TRBV4-1	TRBJ2-7	CASSQPWQGSYEQYF	TGCGCCAGCAGCCAACCCTGGCAGGGGAGCTACGAGCAGTACTTC
NA	13	NA	TRBV2	TRBJ2-7	CASTWGQLYEQYF	TGTGCCAGCACCTGGGGGCAGCTCTACGAGCAGTACTTC
NA	16	NA	TRBV5-1	TRBJ2-5	CASSLSSVEGQETQYF	TGCGCCAGCAGCTTGTCCTCAGTTGAGGGCCAAGAGACCCAGTACTTC
few	14	TRBD1	TRBV11-2	TRBJ1-2	CASSLRQGLIGYTF	TGTGCCAGCAGCTTAAGACAGGGCTTAATTGGCTACACCTTC
NA	14	NA	TRBV9	TRBJ2-3	CASSRTLPPDTQYF	TGTGCCAGCAGCCGGACATTGCCCCCAGATACGCAGTATTTT
NA	14	NA	TRBV19	TRBJ2-7	CAGDRDTRSYEQYF	TGTGCCGGAGACCGGGACACGCGTTCCTACGAGCAGTACTTC
NA	16	TRBD2	TRBV7-2	TRBJ2-3	CASRTWTSGNSDTQYF	TGTGCCAGCAGAACCTGGACTAGCGGGAATTCAGATACGCAGTATTTT
NA	14	TRBD1	TRBV6-1	TRBJ2-7	CASSDGDSFYEQYF	TGTGCCAGCAGTGACGGGGACAGTTTCTACGAGCAGTACTTC
NA	16	TRBD2	TRBV11-2	TRBJ2-1	CASSSRLSGGYNEQFF	TGTGCCAGCAGCTCCCGCCTAAGCGGGGGGTACAATGAGCAGTTCTTC
NA	16	TRBD1	TRBV30	TRBJ2-2	CAWSFKTGSNTGELFF	TGTGCCTGGAGCTTCAAGACAGGGTCGAACACCGGGGAGCTGTTTTTT
NA	15	TRBD1	TRBV18	TRBJ2-1	CASSPRDRAHNEQFF	TGTGCCAGCTCACCACGGGACAGGGCCCACAATGAGCAGTTCTTC
NA	15	TRBD1	TRBV6-5	TRBJ1-2	CASSPRTGGNYGYTF	TGTGCCAGCAGCCCCAGGACAGGGGGCAACTATGGCTACACCTTC
NA	12	NA	TRBV11-2	TRBJ1-4	CASLGLNEKLFF	TGTGCCAGCCTCGGTCTTAATGAAAAACTGTTTTTT
NA	14	NA	TRBV7-8	TRBJ1-1	CASSYGGGMTEAFF	TGTGCCAGCAGCTACGGGGGGGGTATGACTGAAGCTTTCTTT
NA	16	NA	TRBV6-4	TRBJ2-1	CASSDWPTSSYNEQFF	TGTGCCAGCAGTGACTGGCCAACCAGCTCCTACAATGAGCAGTTCTTC
once	16	TRBD2	TRBV28	TRBJ2-1	CASIPSGSLSYNEQFF	TGTGCCAGCATCCCTAGCGGGAGTCTCTCCTACAATGAGCAGTTCTTC
NA	12	NA	TRBV19	TRBJ1-5	CASSTGAQPQHF	TGTGCCAGTAGTACAGGGGCTCAGCCCCAGCATTTT
NA	14	NA	TRBV5-1	TRBJ1-1	CASSLVNRNTEAFF	TGCGCCAGCAGCTTGGTGAACAGGAACACTGAAGCTTTCTTT
NA	13	NA	TRBV19	TRBJ1-1	CASSNTYITEAFF	TGTGCCAGTAGTAACACGTATATTACTGAAGCTTTCTTT
few	16	TRBD2	TRBV7-9	TRBJ2-1	CASSLALAGASNEQFF	TGTGCCAGCAGCTTGGCTCTAGCGGGAGCGTCCAATGAGCAGTTCTTC
NA	15	TRBD1	TRBV5-1	TRBJ2-7	CASRRSGQGYYEQYF	TGCGCCAGCAGGAGGTCGGGACAGGGATACTACGAGCAGTACTTC
NA	17	TRBD2	TRBV5-1	TRBJ2-1	CASSLGLAGAVYNEQFF	TGCGCCAGCAGCTTGGGCCTAGCGGGAGCAGTATACAATGAGCAGTTCTTC
NA	13	NA	TRBV11-1	TRBJ2-7	CASRFSRGYEQYF	TGTGCCAGCAGATTTTCAAGGGGGTACGAGCAGTACTTC
NA	15	TRBD2	TRBV5-8	TRBJ2-3	CASSLALAGWDTQYF	TGTGCCAGCAGCTTGGCGCTAGCGGGATGGGATACGCAGTATTTT
NA	16	NA	TRBV5-1	TRBJ1-3	CASSADSAYSGNTIYF	TGCGCCAGCAGCGCCGACAGTGCCTACTCTGGAAACACCATATATTTT
NA	16	NA	TRBV9	TRBJ2-3	CASSVRGTPGTDTQYF	TGTGCCAGCAGCGTCAGGGGGACTCCCGGCACAGATACGCAGTATTTT
NA	13	NA	TRBV5-1	TRBJ2-7	CASGPSEAYEQYF	TGCGCCAGCGGCCCCTCCGAGGCTTACGAGCAGTACTTC
NA	19	TRBD2	TRBV19	TRBJ2-3	CASSMRQKLAGGPPDTQYF	TGTGCCAGTAGTATGCGGCAGAAGTTAGCGGGAGGGCCCCCAGATACGCAGTATTTT